A single sample gave rise to the 19 T cell receptor beta chains below, sequenced in a study of blood T cell repertoires in COVID-19 (dated by TCRdb to the early 2020s). Library preparation used the immunoSEQ multiplex PCR assay. TCRdb re-hosts the immuneACCESS table, in-frame sequences only. Its copies lack some clones; in the studies checked, an unresolved V gene accounts for under half of them, and the cause for the rest is not known. Present in this sample are 250,000 to 300,000 clones, roughly 87% of which were seen just once. The ten largest clonotypes hold 0.75% to 1% of the sample. The sample taken for sequencing was PBMCs or T cells enriched from blood (not recorded which). The source is a woman between 25 and 40 years old who had recovered from COVID-19.

The J gene is TRBJ2-7, the V gene TRBV5-6; TRBD1 matches at 7 bases. V lost 4 bases, J lost 2 bases, and 9 bases stayed unmatched. The CDR3 sequence is 15 residues long. The germline gives CDR1 SGHDT, CDR2 YYEEEE. CDR3: CASSLTGQKAYEQYF. CDR3 DNA: TGTGCCAGCAGCCTGACGGGACAGAAGGCCTACGAGCAGTACTTC.

The chain combines TRBV27 with TRBJ2-7; D ambiguous. CDR3 length equals 17 residues. Germline-derived CDR1 and CDR2 are MNHEY and SMNVEV (reference sequence). The V end lost 6 bases, the J end lost 0 bases, and 21 bases lay between the germline ends. The CDR3 coding sequence is TGTGCCAGCAGCCTGAATGGCGGTAGCAAGAGCTCCTACGAGCAGTACTTC. Residues: CASSLNGGSKSSYEQYF.

The rearrangement links TRBV9 to TRBJ1-2; D is unclear. The CDR3 is 13 residues long. CDR1 and CDR2 (germline): SGDLS, YYNGEE. The V and J ends lost 3 bases and 5 bases respectively, with 11 bases between them. The CDR3 sequence: CASSGERVYGYTF. As DNA, the CDR3 is TGTGCCAGCAGCGGTGAGAGAGTTTATGGCTACACCTTC.

The chain uses TRBV15 and TRBJ2-1; 9 nucleotides match TRBD1. This CDR3 is 14 amino acids long. V gave up 5 bases and J gave up 9 bases; unmatched junction bases: 8. Germline V lookup: CDR1 LNHNV, CDR2 YYDKDF (reference sequence). CDR3 nucleotides: TGTGCCACCAGCGGGGGGACAGGGAAGGCTGAGCAGTTCTTC. This sequence encodes CATSGGTGKAEQFF.

The rearrangement joins TRBV5-6 to TRBJ2-3; the D gene is possibly TRBD1 (5 bases). Germline V CDR1 and CDR2: SGHDT, YYEEEE. CDR3 length: 15 amino acids. V was cut by 0 bases and J by 0 bases, with 8 bases left in between. The CDR3 coding sequence is TGTGCCAGCAGCTTGGGGCAGGGCAGCACAGATACGCAGTATTTT. Its protein product is CASSLGQGSTDTQYF.

The chain is built from TRBV11-3 and TRBJ1-2; no clear D gene. V lost 0 bases to trimming and J lost 3 bases, with 11 bases between them. The CDR3 runs to 15 residues. CDR1 is SGHNT and CDR2 is YENEEA in the germline V gene. Here the CDR3 DNA reads TGTGCCAGCAGCTTAGATCGCTACAGCTACTATGGCTACACCTTC. Encoded protein: CASSLDRYSYYGYTF.

V and J are TRBV11-3 and TRBJ1-5; D is unresolved. The CDR3 covers 12 residues. Germline CDR1 and CDR2: SGHNT and YENEEA. Deletions cut 2 bases from V and 9 bases from J, with 8 bases between. The CDR3 sequence is CASSLNSGPQHF. The CDR3 DNA is TGTGCCAGCAGCTTAAACAGTGGGCCCCAGCATTTT.

The chain recombines TRBV7-9 with TRBJ2-7, with D unresolved. The germline gives CDR1 SEHNR, CDR2 FQNEAQ (reference sequence). Trimming took 2 bases from V and 0 from J, leaving 14 bases between them. The CDR3 contains 16 residues. The CDR3 DNA sequence: TGTGCCAGCAGCTTAACCACCCTAGGTGCCTCCTACGAGCAGTACTTC. This translates into CASSLTTLGASYEQYF.

This chain connects TRBV4-1 to TRBJ1-4; TRBD1 matches 11 bases. Unmatched junction bases numbered 8, after V lost 0 bases and J lost 8 bases. The CDR3 sequence is 17 residues long. The germline V gene has CDR1 MGHRA and CDR2 YSYEKL. This CDR3 reads CASSQEDRGLRYEKLFF. CDR3 coding DNA: TGCGCCAGCAGCCAAGAGGACAGGGGGCTGAGGTACGAAAAACTGTTTTTT.

This sequence joins TRBV10-3 and TRBJ2-7, with D tentatively TRBD2 (6 bases). The CDR3 loop spans 13 amino acids. Germline loops: CDR1 ENHRY, CDR2 SYGVKD. Trimming took 6 bases from V and 2 from J, leaving 11 bases between them. The CDR3 here is CAISSSVTYEQYF. Here the CDR3 DNA reads TGTGCCATCAGCTCTAGCGTGACCTACGAGCAGTACTTC.

The chain carries TRBV28 and TRBJ1-2, with a tentative D call TRBD1 (5 bases). Trimming took off 6 bases at V and 0 bases at J, with 23 bases between the two ends. Germline lookup yields CDR1 MDHEN and CDR2 SYDVKM. The length of the CDR3 is 18 residues. The CDR3 DNA is TGTGCCAGCAGATCCCCAGGGATTGGGGGGTTAGCTAACTATGGCTACACCTTC. Translated: CASRSPGIGGLANYGYTF.

The chain joins TRBV24-1 to TRBJ2-3; TRBD1 is a possible D gene (6 bases). The CDR3 extends over 20 amino acids. V lost 1 base and J 2 bases, leaving 24 bases between the germline ends. The germline V gene has CDR1 KGHDR and CDR2 SFDVKD. In DNA form, the CDR3 reads TGTGCCACCAGTGATTTCGGCAGGGGAAGTGTGAGGACCTTCACAGATACGCAGTATTTT. Protein product: CATSDFGRGSVRTFTDTQYF.

The CDR3 nucleotides are TGCAGCTCTCGACCCCGGACAGGGGGTGGCTACACCTTC. The encoded protein is CSSRPRTGGGYTF. V and J are TRBV29-1 and TRBJ1-2, with TRBD1 identical over 10 bases. The J segment lost 7 bases and the V segment lost 8 bases, leaving 10 bases of the junction unmatched. Germline values: CDR1 SQVTM, CDR2 ANQGSEA. The CDR3 covers 13 residues.

This chain links TRBV4-1 with TRBJ2-2, with unresolved D. Per germline, CDR1 MGHRA and CDR2 YSYEKL. With 1 base removed from V and 5 bases from J, the gap between germline ends came to 8 bases. CDR3 size: 14 residues. Here the CDR3 DNA reads TGCGCCAGCAGCCAAGTGCCCCTAACCGGGGAGCTGTTTTTT. Residues: CASSQVPLTGELFF.

The genes are TRBV19 and TRBJ1-1, with 9 bases lining up with TRBD1. The length of the CDR3 is 16 residues. After removal of 2 bases from V and 0 bases from J, the junction contained 4 bases not matched to a gene. CDR1 is LNHDA, CDR2 SQIVND, per germline (reference sequence). CDR3 nucleotide sequence: TGTGCCAGTAGTATATCACAGGGGGCGCTGAACACTGAAGCTTTCTTT. This gives the protein CASSISQGALNTEAFF.

This chain joins TRBV18 and TRBJ2-2, with TRBD1 matching 8 bases. CDR1 is KGHSH, CDR2 LQKENI, per germline. The CDR3 is made up of 16 amino acids. J lost 1 base, V lost 1 base, and 2 bases had no gene match. In nucleotides, the CDR3 is TGTGCCAGCTCACCACTCGGGACAGGGAACACCGGGGAGCTGTTTTTT. Translating gives CASSPLGTGNTGELFF.

Regarding this clone: At one boundary the junction diverges from the germline segment, which might be a read error. The chain links TRBV18 to TRBJ1-1; possibly TRBD1 for D (5 bases). CDR3 size: 11 residues. CDR1 and CDR2 from the germline V gene are KGHSH and LQKENI. The CDR3 sequence: CASSQEATVLF. The CDR3 nucleotides are TGTGCCAGCTCACAGGAAGCGACAGTCCTCTTT.

The chain uses TRBV24-1 and TRBJ1-5; 8 bases map to TRBD1. The ends lost 6 bases at V and 6 bases at J; junction bases unmatched: 6. CDR1 and CDR2 (germline): KGHDR, SFDVKD. The CDR3 sequence is 14 residues long. CDR3 DNA: TGTGCCACCAGTTTGACAGGGGACGCTCAGCCCCAGCATTTT. Translating gives CATSLTGDAQPQHF.

The chain carries TRBV19 and TRBJ2-7, with D uncertain. Trimming cost V 0 bases and J 3 bases, with 12 bases left between them. Germline CDR1 is LNHDA and CDR2 is SQIVND (reference sequence). The CDR3 totals 15 residues. The CDR3 loop is CASSIDLSGFYEQYF. In DNA form, the CDR3 reads TGTGCCAGTAGTATAGATCTATCCGGTTTCTACGAGCAGTACTTC.